Sequencing of this TCR beta chain was carried out in a study of cytotoxic CD8 clonotypes in ibrutinib-treated CLL. Germline V gene data show CDR1 as KGHSH and CDR2 as LQKENI. The CDR3 consists of 12 residues. V gave up 4 bases and J gave up 4 bases, with 7 bases separating them. Profiling relied on immunoSEQ multiplex PCR, and the TCRdb table lists in-frame clones only, not all of them. Of about 14,000 clones in the sample, 64% are singletons; the top ten hold approximately 40%. This receptor was taken from a human donor with chronic lymphocytic leukemia. Sequenced material: PBMCs, taken before ibrutinib treatment. J is TRBJ1-2 and V is TRBV18; D uncertain. The CDR3 here is CASSRSFYGYTF. The CDR3 coding sequence is TGTGCCAGCTCACGATCATTCTATGGCTACACCTTC.